These 13 T cell receptor beta chains were sequenced from one sample in a study of siplizumab effects on memory and regulatory T cells (dated by TCRdb to the late 2010s). Cells in the mixed lymphocyte reaction were cultured together at 37 degrees C for around six days. These TCRs' antigens remain unknown. Receptors were amplified or captured by the immunoSEQ multiplex PCR assay. TCRdb took over this immuneACCESS table, retaining in-frame rearrangements with V and J assigned. Such tables are incomplete; in checked studies, under half of the missing clones stem from an unresolved V gene, and the remainder is unexplained. The sample has 7,700 or so clones on record, 35% to 40% of them singletons. The ten top clones hold 5.8% of the sample. The specimen was CFSE-low (dividing) CD8+ T cells sorted from an allogeneic mixed lymphocyte reaction. These receptors were obtained from a human donor in good health; the cells came from an allogeneic mixed lymphocyte reaction.

By share, this clone ranks as medium-sized. The V and J genes are TRBV7-3 and TRBJ2-7; 11 nucleotides line up with TRBD1. The CDR3 is 14 amino acids. Trimming removed 5 bases from V and 4 bases from J; junction bases left unmatched: 4. Germline V gene sequence: CDR1 SGHTA, CDR2 FQGTGA. This chain's CDR3 is CASSAGTGGYEQYF. CDR3 nucleotides: TGTGCCAGCAGCGCCGGGACAGGGGGTTACGAGCAGTACTTC.

J is TRBJ2-7 and V is TRBV7-6; the D is unclear. Germline assignment: CDR1 SGHVS and CDR2 FNYEAQ. Trimming left V 5 bases short and J 1 base short, with 3 bases between. This CDR3 contains 11 residues. CDR3 bases: TGTGCCAGCAGCCCTTCCTACGAGCAGTACTTC. It is translated as CASSPSYEQYF.

This clone is deemed medium-sized. The rearrangement joins TRBV4-3 to TRBJ1-1, with unresolved D. V was clipped by 1 base and J by 5 bases, with 14 bases between them. The CDR3 extends over 15 amino acids. Germline lookup yields CDR1 LGHNA and CDR2 YSLEER. CDR3 protein: CASSQGWREGTEAFF. As DNA, the CDR3 is TGCGCCAGCAGCCAAGGATGGAGGGAGGGTACTGAAGCTTTCTTT.

By its share, this clone is medium-sized. The chain has TRBV7-3 and TRBJ2-1; 9 bases fit TRBD2. V shed 2 bases and J 4 bases; nucleotides not matched to a gene: 0. The CDR3 length is 14 residues. The germline CDR1 and CDR2 sequences are SGHTA and FQGTGA. CDR3 coding DNA: TGTGCCAGCAGCTTAGCGGGAGGGTACAATGAGCAGTTCTTC. Translation gives CASSLAGGYNEQFF.

Within the sample, this clone is medium-sized. The genes are TRBV19 and TRBJ2-7; D tentatively fits TRBD1 or TRBD2 (6 bases each). From germline, CDR1 is LNHDA and CDR2 SQIVND (reference sequence). This CDR3 region has 14 residues. Between the trimmed V and J ends, which lost 2 bases and 3 bases, there was a span of 11 bases. CDR3 nucleotides: TGTGCCAGTAGTATAAGGGGGGAGGTCTACGAGCAGTACTTC. This codes for CASSIRGEVYEQYF.

The CDR3 here is CAWSRGGPYEQYF. The CDR3 DNA sequence: TGTGCCTGGAGCCGGGGGGGCCCCTACGAGCAGTACTTC. The chain has TRBV30 and TRBJ2-7; 8 bases agree with TRBD2. Germline V gene lookup returns CDR1 GTSNPN and CDR2 SVGIG (reference sequence). The ends lost 3 bases at V and 2 bases at J; junction bases unmatched: 3. The CDR3 consists of 13 residues.

V and J are TRBV4-1 and TRBJ2-7; TRBD2 agrees at 9 bases. The CDR3 is 15 amino acids. After removal of 0 bases from V and 4 bases from J, the junction contained 4 bases not matched to a gene. Looked up from germline, CDR1 is MGHRA and CDR2 is YSYEKL. The CDR3 here is CASSQEVAGGYEQYF. The CDR3 coding sequence is TGCGCCAGCAGCCAAGAGGTGGCGGGAGGGTACGAGCAGTACTTC.

The table lists this clone with a few counts. This chain joins TRBV5-5 and TRBJ2-1; D not resolved. The CDR3 length is 13 residues. Trimming removed 4 bases from V and 8 bases from J, with 13 bases in between. CDR1 and CDR2 from the germline V gene are SGHKS and YYEKEE (reference sequence). CDR3 sequence (DNA): TGTGCCAGCAGCCCTGCCCCTTCGGATGAGCAGTTCTTC. Protein product: CASSPAPSDEQFF.

In this sample, this clone turned up once. The rearrangement links TRBV30 to TRBJ2-7, with D perhaps matching TRBD1 (6 bases). From germline, CDR1 is GTSNPN and CDR2 SVGIG (reference sequence). The V gene lost 8 bases and the J gene lost 1 base, with 18 bases spanning the gap. The CDR3 consists of 14 residues. The CDR3 reads CASSIRGQSYEQYF. The CDR3 DNA is TGTGCCAGTAGTATTCGCGGACAGTCCTACGAGCAGTACTTC.

In its sample, this clone is medium-sized (0.01 to 0.1%). The chain carries TRBV4-1 and TRBJ2-1, with D uncertain. Germline loops: CDR1 MGHRA, CDR2 YSYEKL. Trimming left V 4 bases short and J 8 bases short, with 18 bases between. The CDR3 length is 15 residues. The CDR3 loop reads CASSPLVRSFDEQFF. As DNA, the CDR3 is TGCGCCAGCAGCCCCCTCGTAAGATCTTTCGATGAGCAGTTCTTC.

Judged by abundance, this clone is medium-sized. The same CDR3 is also encoded by other DNA sequences in this sample. The V gene is TRBV19, the J gene TRBJ2-1; either TRBD1 or TRBD2 may supply D (5 bases each). Trimming shortened V by 3 bases and J by 6 bases, and 6 bases separated the two germline ends. Germline loops: CDR1 LNHDA, CDR2 SQIVND (reference sequence). There are 12 residues in the CDR3. The CDR3 region has the DNA TGTGCCAGTAGTATTGGGGGCAATGAGCAGTTCTTC. This translates into CASSIGGNEQFF.

V usage is TRBV5-6 and J usage is TRBJ2-5, with 14 bases lining up with TRBD2. The V gene's germline CDR1 is SGHDT and CDR2 YYEEEE. The CDR3 runs 16 residues. Unmatched junction bases numbered 7, after V lost 4 bases and J lost 5 bases. The CDR3 loop reads CASSRGTSGRSETQYF. The CDR3 region has the DNA TGTGCCAGCAGCCGCGGGACTAGCGGGAGAAGCGAGACCCAGTACTTC.

This clone has more than one count but fewer than ten. The chain uses TRBV6-4 and TRBJ2-7; a possible D gene is TRBD1 (6 bases). The CDR3 totals 13 residues. Germline CDR1 reads MRHNA; CDR2 reads SNTAGT. Trimming left V 7 bases short and J 2 bases short, with 12 bases between. The CDR3 coding sequence is TGTGCCAGCAAACGACAGGTCCCCTACGAGCAGTACTTC. Amino acids: CASKRQVPYEQYF.